This TCR beta chain comes out of a study of control samples from healthy donors and cancer patients. Using immunoSEQ multiplex PCR, the repertoire was profiled, and TCRdb retains in-frame clones only, with some absent. The sample yields roughly 98,000 clones, over 90% seen once. Germline V gives CDR1 PRHDT, CDR2 FYEKMQ (reference sequence). CDR3 size: 19 residues. V gave up 1 base and J gave up 7 bases; unmatched junction bases: 16. The chain uses TRBV13 and TRBJ2-1, with TRBD2 identical over 10 bases. The sequence was obtained from a man younger than 30 in good health. Input material: blood. Here the CDR3 DNA reads TGTGCCAGCAGCTTAGCCCGGGCTAGCGGGAGTAGTAGGCAGAATGAGCAGTTCTTC. Translated: CASSLARASGSSRQNEQFF.